These 20 T cell receptor beta chains were all obtained from the same sample, sequenced in a study of cytomegalovirus exposure and HLA in healthy donors. 13 Jbeta primers and 60 Vbeta primers were used for the PCR. Using immunoSEQ multiplex PCR, the repertoire was profiled, and TCRdb retains in-frame clones only, with some absent. Of around 190,000 clones in the sample, over 70% were seen once. The sample was PBMCs. The receptors originated from a woman in her forties or fifties in good health and CMV-seronegative.

This CDR3 is CASSPPGQIYGYTF. CDR3 DNA: TGCGCCAGCAGCCCGCCGGGACAGATCTATGGCTACACCTTC. This chain connects TRBV4-1 to TRBJ1-2; 7 positions agree with TRBD1. The CDR3 runs 14 residues. The V gene end was trimmed by 4 bases and the J gene end by 4 bases; junction bases not matched to a gene: 6. Per germline, CDR1 MGHRA and CDR2 YSYEKL.

This chain joins TRBV27 and TRBJ2-1; D is unclear. Germline values: CDR1 MNHEY, CDR2 SMNVEV (reference sequence). Trimming pared 6 bases from V and 4 bases from J, leaving 10 bases between. The CDR3 runs 13 residues. The CDR3 protein is CASSAAGYNEQFF. CDR3 nucleotide sequence: TGTGCCAGCAGCGCCGCCGGGTACAATGAGCAGTTCTTC.

V and J are TRBV29-1 and TRBJ1-3, with 7 bases lining up with TRBD1. The CDR3 spans 12 residues. V was pared by 7 bases and J by 2 bases, with 2 bases of the junction left unmatched. Germline loops: CDR1 SQVTM, CDR2 ANQGSEA. CDR3 DNA: TGCAGCGAAACAGGGGCTGGAAACACCATATATTTT. Encoded protein: CSETGAGNTIYF.

This chain connects TRBV18 to TRBJ2-7; D unclear. Looked up from germline, CDR1 is KGHSH and CDR2 is LQKENI. This CDR3 comprises 16 residues. The V end was cut by 3 bases, the J end by 6 bases, with 21 bases between. CDR3 in DNA: TGTGCCAGCTCACCCATAGAACAGTCAACGTACGGCGAGCAGTACTTC. Encoded protein: CASSPIEQSTYGEQYF.

The chain combines TRBV7-9 with TRBJ2-4; possible D gene TRBD2, 5 bases. V was clipped by 4 bases and J by 6 bases, with 7 bases between them. The germline gives CDR1 SEHNR, CDR2 FQNEAQ (reference sequence). The CDR3 loop spans 12 amino acids. As DNA, the CDR3 is TGTGCCAGCAGCTGGGGAGTAAACATTCAGTACTTC. Translated, it gives CASSWGVNIQYF.

This clone has just one count. The J gene is TRBJ2-1, the V gene TRBV11-3; D is possibly TRBD2 (6 bases). Trimming took off 5 bases at V and 2 bases at J, with 19 bases between the two ends. Germline V gene lookup returns CDR1 SGHNT and CDR2 YENEEA. The CDR3 sequence is 17 residues long. The CDR3 sequence is CASSSGPDSGAYNEQFF. The CDR3 coding sequence is TGTGCCAGCAGCAGCGGGCCTGACAGCGGAGCCTACAATGAGCAGTTCTTC.

This clone has only one observation. This chain uses TRBV5-4 with TRBJ2-1; possible D gene TRBD2, 5 bases. The CDR3 is 14 residues long. V was trimmed by 6 bases and J by 0 bases, leaving 10 bases between them. From germline, CDR1 is SGHNT and CDR2 YYREEE (reference sequence). The chain's CDR3 is CASTPGSSYNEQFF. CDR3 coding DNA: TGTGCCAGCACACCGGGGAGCTCCTACAATGAGCAGTTCTTC.

The V and J genes are TRBV9 and TRBJ2-1; TRBD2 matches 9 bases. The CDR3 totals 15 residues. Germline V gives CDR1 SGDLS, CDR2 YYNGEE. The J segment lost 5 bases and the V segment lost 0 bases, leaving 3 bases of the junction unmatched. CDR3 DNA sequence: TGTGCCAGCAGCGTAGGCGGGGGGGGGAACAATGAGCAGTTCTTC. This codes for CASSVGGGGNNEQFF.

J is TRBJ2-1 and V is TRBV18; D ambiguous. V shed 2 bases and J shed 10 bases, with 9 bases lying between them. The CDR3 runs to 12 residues. Germline V gives CDR1 KGHSH, CDR2 LQKENI. This CDR3 is CASSPGLWEQFF. The CDR3 bases are TGTGCCAGCTCACCAGGCCTCTGGGAGCAGTTCTTC.

V usage is TRBV7-8 and J usage is TRBJ2-3; TRBD2 might be the D (5 bases). The V and J ends lost 5 bases and 0 bases respectively, with 18 bases between them. Germline V gene lookup returns CDR1 SGHVS and CDR2 FQNEAQ. CDR3 size: 17 residues. The CDR3 DNA follows: TGTGCCAGCAGCCCTACCGGACTCCCAGTTAGCACAGATACGCAGTATTTT. Translating gives CASSPTGLPVSTDTQYF.

This clone was seen many times. The genes are TRBV28 and TRBJ2-2; tentative D call: TRBD2 (5 bases). Germline assignment: CDR1 MDHEN and CDR2 SYDVKM. Trimming shortened V by 3 bases and J by 4 bases, and 9 bases separated the two germline ends. The CDR3 has 14 residues. CDR3 nucleotide sequence: TGTGCCAGCAGTTTTCTTAGCGTCACCGGGGAGCTGTTTTTT. Translating gives CASSFLSVTGELFF.

The rearrangement links TRBV30 to TRBJ1-5, with D perhaps TRBD1 (6 bases). Germline CDR1 is GTSNPN and CDR2 is SVGIG (reference sequence). This CDR3 is 13 amino acids long. Trimming stripped 0 bases from V and 9 bases from J, with 12 bases between. CDR3 loop: CAWSVTGRRPQHF. The CDR3 coding sequence is TGTGCCTGGAGTGTGACAGGCCGAAGGCCCCAGCATTTT.

This rearrangement joins TRBV28 to TRBJ2-7; weak D call: TRBD1 (5 bases). Looked up from germline, CDR1 is MDHEN and CDR2 is SYDVKM. V was clipped by 5 bases and J by 2 bases, with 13 bases between them. The CDR3 is 14 amino acids. Here the CDR3 DNA reads TGTGCCAGCAGTCCCCCAGGGCATACCTACGAGCAGTACTTC. Translated, it gives CASSPPGHTYEQYF.

The CDR3: CASSPLRGDLTDTQYF. Written as DNA, the CDR3 is TGTGCCAGCAGTCCCCTGCGGGGGGACCTCACAGATACGCAGTATTTT. This chain links TRBV27 with TRBJ2-3, with 8 bases aligning to TRBD2. The CDR3 has 16 amino acids. CDR1 and CDR2 (germline): MNHEY, SMNVEV (reference sequence). The ends lost 5 bases at V and 2 bases at J; junction bases unmatched: 9.

This chain joins TRBV6-6 and TRBJ1-5, with a possible D match to TRBD1 (6 bases). Looked up from germline, CDR1 is MNHNY and CDR2 is SVGAGI (reference sequence). V was clipped by 4 bases and J by 3 bases, with 10 bases between them. The CDR3 loop spans 14 amino acids. Here the CDR3 reads CASSSGQTNQPQHF. For the CDR3, the DNA is TGTGCCAGCAGTTCCGGACAGACCAATCAGCCCCAGCATTTT.

The V call is TRBV25-1, the J call TRBJ1-2, with D maybe TRBD1 (5 bases). CDR1 and CDR2 (germline): MGHDK, SYGVNS. The CDR3 contains 13 residues. V lost 2 bases, J lost 4 bases, and 8 bases lay in between. This chain's CDR3 is CASSEDRAYGYTF. CDR3 coding DNA: TGTGCCAGCAGTGAAGACAGAGCCTATGGCTACACCTTC.

This clone was observed a handful of times. The rearrangement links TRBV6-6 to TRBJ1-4; 9 nucleotides align to TRBD1. Germline V gives CDR1 MNHNY, CDR2 SVGAGI (reference sequence). V shed 7 bases, J shed 10 bases, and the junction held 7 bases outside the gene matches. CDR3 length equals 13 residues. The CDR3 loop is CASKTGGAGKLFF. The CDR3 DNA is TGTGCCAGCAAAACAGGGGGCGCGGGAAAACTGTTTTTT.

This chain connects TRBV4-1 to TRBJ2-3, with D possibly TRBD2 on 5 matching bases. This CDR3 has 17 residues. Deletions cut 8 bases from V and 4 bases from J, with 25 bases between. Looked up from germline, CDR1 is MGHRA and CDR2 is YSYEKL. For the CDR3, the DNA is TGCGCCAGCGGAAGATGGGTGGGAGACCGCCGATCAGATACGCAGTATTTT. Translated: CASGRWVGDRRSDTQYF.

This clone was counted once. This rearrangement joins TRBV5-1 to TRBJ2-5; 14 nucleotides match TRBD2. Germline CDR1 reads SGHRS; CDR2 reads YFSETQ. This CDR3 has 16 amino acids. V lost 4 bases to trimming and J lost 2 bases; unmatched junction nucleotides: 4. The CDR3 DNA reads TGCGCCAGCAGCCCGGGGACTAGCGGGGGACAAGAGACCCAGTACTTC. Amino acid sequence: CASSPGTSGGQETQYF.

This clone was counted only a few times. V usage is TRBV28 and J usage is TRBJ1-2, with 7 bases identical to TRBD1. From germline, CDR1 is MDHEN and CDR2 SYDVKM. The CDR3 contains 15 residues. With 3 bases clipped from V and 0 bases from J, the junction kept 4 bases outside the gene matches. This chain's CDR3 is CASSFEDRSNYGYTF. The DNA of the CDR3 is TGTGCCAGCAGTTTTGAGGACAGGTCTAACTATGGCTACACCTTC.